This T cell receptor beta chain was found in a study of beta chain features in type 1 diabetes. Study-wide context: All samples combined gave roughly 100,000,000 sorted cells for examination.

Each donor gave one heparinised blood draw averaging around 120 mL. Looked up from germline, CDR1 is SGHRS and CDR2 is YFSETQ. The J segment lost 6 bases and the V segment lost 4 bases, leaving 8 bases of the junction unmatched. CDR3 length: 14 residues. The entirety of the isolated RNA underwent reverse transcription, so expressed TCRB transcripts were sequenced. This table comes from immunoSEQ multiplex PCR, and its TCRdb copy is limited to in-frame clones, with some not included. The sample includes roughly 370,000 clones, over 11% of them seen just once. This clone occurred a few times. Its antigen is not known. Study-wide points: A PCR bias possibly favoring shorter templates would apply equally to patients and controls. It was not settled here whether HLA type affects TCRB rearrangement.

The J gene is TRBJ2-7, the V gene TRBV5-1, with 9 nucleotides matching TRBD1. Sequenced: naive CD4+ T cells from blood. The receptor was derived from a man aged 25 to 40 in good health. In nucleotides, the CDR3 is TGCGCCAGCAGCCGTTTAACAGGGGGCGGCGAGCAGTACTTC. Translating gives CASSRLTGGGEQYF.